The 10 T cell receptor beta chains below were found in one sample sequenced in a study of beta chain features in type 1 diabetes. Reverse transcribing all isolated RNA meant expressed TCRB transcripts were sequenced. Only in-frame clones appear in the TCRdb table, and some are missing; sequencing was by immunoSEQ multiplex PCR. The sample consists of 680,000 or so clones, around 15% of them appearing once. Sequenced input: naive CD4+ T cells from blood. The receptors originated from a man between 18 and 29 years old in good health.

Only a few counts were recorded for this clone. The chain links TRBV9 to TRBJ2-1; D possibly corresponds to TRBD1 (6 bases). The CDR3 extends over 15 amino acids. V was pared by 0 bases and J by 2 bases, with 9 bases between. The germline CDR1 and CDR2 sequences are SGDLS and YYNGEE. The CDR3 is CASSVDGTPYNEQFF. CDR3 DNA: TGTGCCAGCAGCGTAGATGGGACACCCTACAATGAGCAGTTCTTC.

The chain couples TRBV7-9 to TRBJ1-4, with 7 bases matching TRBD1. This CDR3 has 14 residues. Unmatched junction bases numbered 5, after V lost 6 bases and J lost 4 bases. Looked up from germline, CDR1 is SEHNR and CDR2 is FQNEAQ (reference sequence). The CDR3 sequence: CASRSGTVNEKLFF. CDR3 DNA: TGTGCCAGCAGGTCCGGGACAGTTAATGAAAAACTGTTTTTT. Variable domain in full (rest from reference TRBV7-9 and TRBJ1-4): DTGVSQNPRHKITKRGQNVTFRCDPISEHNRLYWYRQTLGQGPEFLTYFQNEAQLEKSRLLSDRFSAERPKGSFSTLEIQRTEQGDSAMYLCASRSGTVNEKLFFGSGTQLSVL.

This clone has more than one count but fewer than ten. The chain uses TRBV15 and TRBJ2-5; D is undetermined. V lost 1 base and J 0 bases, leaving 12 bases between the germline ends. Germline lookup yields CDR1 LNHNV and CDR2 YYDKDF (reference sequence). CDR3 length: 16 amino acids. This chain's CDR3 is CATSRGNVGYQETQYF. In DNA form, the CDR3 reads TGTGCCACCAGCAGAGGCAATGTGGGCTACCAAGAGACCCAGTACTTC.

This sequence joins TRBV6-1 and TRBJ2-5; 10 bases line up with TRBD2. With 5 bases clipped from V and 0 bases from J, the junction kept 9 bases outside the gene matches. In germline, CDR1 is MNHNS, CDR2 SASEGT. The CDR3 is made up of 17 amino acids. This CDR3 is CASSQVAGLADQETQYF. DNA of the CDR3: TGTGCCAGCAGTCAAGTGGCCGGACTAGCGGACCAAGAGACCCAGTACTTC.

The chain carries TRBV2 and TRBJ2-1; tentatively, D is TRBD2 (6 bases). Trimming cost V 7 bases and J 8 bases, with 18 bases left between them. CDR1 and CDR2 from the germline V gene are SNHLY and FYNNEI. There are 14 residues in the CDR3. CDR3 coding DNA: TGTGCCAGCAATTACCTAGCGTCAGCCGATGAGCAGTTCTTC. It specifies CASNYLASADEQFF.

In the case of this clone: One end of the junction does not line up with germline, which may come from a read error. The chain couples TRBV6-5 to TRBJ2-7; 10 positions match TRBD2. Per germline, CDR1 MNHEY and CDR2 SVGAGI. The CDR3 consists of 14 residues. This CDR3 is CASRVDLSGGKTFF. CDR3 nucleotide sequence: TGTGCCAGCAGGGTCGACCTTAGCGGGGGGAAAACTTTCTTC.

The CDR3 region is CASSQDRGQGSPLHF. The CDR3 DNA follows: TGCGCCAGCAGCCAAGATCGAGGGCAGGGTTCACCCCTCCACTTT. The rearrangement uses TRBV4-1 and TRBJ1-6; tentatively, D is TRBD1 (5 bases). V lost 0 bases and J lost 9, with 12 bases in between. Germline assignment: CDR1 MGHRA and CDR2 YSYEKL. The CDR3 is 15 amino acids.

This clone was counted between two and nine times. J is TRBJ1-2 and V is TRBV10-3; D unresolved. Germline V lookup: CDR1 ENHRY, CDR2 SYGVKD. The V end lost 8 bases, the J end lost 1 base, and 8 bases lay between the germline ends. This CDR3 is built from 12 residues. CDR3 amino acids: CAIGSYNYGYTF. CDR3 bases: TGTGCCATCGGGAGTTATAACTATGGCTACACCTTC.

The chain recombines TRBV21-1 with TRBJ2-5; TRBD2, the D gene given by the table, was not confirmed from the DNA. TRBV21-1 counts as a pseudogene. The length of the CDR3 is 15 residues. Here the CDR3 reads CASMTSGVAQETQYF. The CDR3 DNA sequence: TGTGCCAGCATGACTAGCGGGGTGGCACAAGAGACCCAGTACTTC.

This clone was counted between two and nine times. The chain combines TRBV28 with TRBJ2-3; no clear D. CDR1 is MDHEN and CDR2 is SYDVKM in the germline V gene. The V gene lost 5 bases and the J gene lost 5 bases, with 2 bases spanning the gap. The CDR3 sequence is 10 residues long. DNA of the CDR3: TGTGCCAGCAGTCTAGATACGCAGTATTTT. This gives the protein CASSLDTQYF.